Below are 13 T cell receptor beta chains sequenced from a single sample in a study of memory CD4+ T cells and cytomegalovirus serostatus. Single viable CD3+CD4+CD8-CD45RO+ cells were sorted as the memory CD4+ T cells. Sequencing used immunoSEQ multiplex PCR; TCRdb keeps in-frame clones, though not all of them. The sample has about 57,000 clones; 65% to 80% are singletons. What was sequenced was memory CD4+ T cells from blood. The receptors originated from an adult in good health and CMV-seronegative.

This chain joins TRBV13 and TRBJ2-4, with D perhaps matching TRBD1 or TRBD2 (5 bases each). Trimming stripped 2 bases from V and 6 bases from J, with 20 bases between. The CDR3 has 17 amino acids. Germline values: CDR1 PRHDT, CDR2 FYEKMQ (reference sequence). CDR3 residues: CASSLLGPRGVGNIQYF. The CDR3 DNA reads TGTGCCAGCAGCTTACTCGGTCCGCGAGGGGTAGGAAACATTCAGTACTTC.

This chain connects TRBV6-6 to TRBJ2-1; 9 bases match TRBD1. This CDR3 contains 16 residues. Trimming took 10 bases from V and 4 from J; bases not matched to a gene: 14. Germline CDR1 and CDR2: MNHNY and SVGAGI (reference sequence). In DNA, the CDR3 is TGTGCCATACACCCTAACCCAGGACAGGGGTACAATGAGCAGTTCTTC. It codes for CAIHPNPGQGYNEQFF.

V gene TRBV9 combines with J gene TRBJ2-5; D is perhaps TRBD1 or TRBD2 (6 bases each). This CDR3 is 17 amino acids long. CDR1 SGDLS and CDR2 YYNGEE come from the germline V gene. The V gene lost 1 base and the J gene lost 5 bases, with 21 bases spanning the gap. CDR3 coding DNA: TGTGCCAGCAGCGTATGGGGGGCTTCCAGGCAGGGGGAGACCCAGTACTTC. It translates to CASSVWGASRQGETQYF.

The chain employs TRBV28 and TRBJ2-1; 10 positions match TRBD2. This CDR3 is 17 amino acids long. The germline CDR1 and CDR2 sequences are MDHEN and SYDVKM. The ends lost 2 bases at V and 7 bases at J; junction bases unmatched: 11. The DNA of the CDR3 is TGTGCCAGCAGTTTACTATTTCCCACTAGCGGGATTAATGAGCAGTTCTTC. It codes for CASSLLFPTSGINEQFF.

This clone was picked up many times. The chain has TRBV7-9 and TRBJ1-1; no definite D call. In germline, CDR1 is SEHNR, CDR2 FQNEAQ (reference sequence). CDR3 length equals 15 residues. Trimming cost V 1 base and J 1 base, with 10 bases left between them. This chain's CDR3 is CASSLGTGWNTEAFF. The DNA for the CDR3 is TGTGCCAGCAGCTTAGGCACGGGGTGGAACACTGAAGCTTTCTTT.

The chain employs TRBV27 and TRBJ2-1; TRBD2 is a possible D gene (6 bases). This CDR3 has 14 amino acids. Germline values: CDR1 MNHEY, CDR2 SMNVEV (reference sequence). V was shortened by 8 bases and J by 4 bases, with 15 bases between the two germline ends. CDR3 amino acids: CASAFGDLYNEQFF. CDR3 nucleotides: TGTGCCAGCGCGTTTGGGGACTTATACAATGAGCAGTTCTTC.

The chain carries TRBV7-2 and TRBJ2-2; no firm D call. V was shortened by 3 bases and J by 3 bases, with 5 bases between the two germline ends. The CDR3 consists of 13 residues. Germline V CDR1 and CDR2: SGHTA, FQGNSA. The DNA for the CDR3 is TGTGCCAGCAGCTTGTCATACACCGGGGAGCTGTTTTTT. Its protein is CASSLSYTGELFF.

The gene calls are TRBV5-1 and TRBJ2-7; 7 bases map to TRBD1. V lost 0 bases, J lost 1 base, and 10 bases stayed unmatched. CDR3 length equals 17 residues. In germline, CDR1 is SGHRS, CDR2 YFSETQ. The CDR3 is CASSLGQGLSVSYEQYF. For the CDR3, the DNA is TGCGCCAGCAGCTTGGGACAGGGTCTTTCGGTGTCCTACGAGCAGTACTTC.

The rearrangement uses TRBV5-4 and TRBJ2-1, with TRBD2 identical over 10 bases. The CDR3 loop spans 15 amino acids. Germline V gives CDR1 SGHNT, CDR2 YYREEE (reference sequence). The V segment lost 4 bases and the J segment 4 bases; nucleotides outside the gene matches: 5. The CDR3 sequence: CASSAASGGYNEQFF. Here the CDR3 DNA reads TGTGCCAGCAGCGCGGCTAGCGGGGGATACAATGAGCAGTTCTTC.

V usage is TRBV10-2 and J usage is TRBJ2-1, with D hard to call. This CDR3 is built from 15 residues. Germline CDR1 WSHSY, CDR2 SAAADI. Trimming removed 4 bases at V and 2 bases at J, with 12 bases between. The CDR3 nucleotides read TGCGCCAGCAGTGGCTTGGCACCGACCTACAATGAGCAGTTCTTC. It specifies CASSGLAPTYNEQFF.

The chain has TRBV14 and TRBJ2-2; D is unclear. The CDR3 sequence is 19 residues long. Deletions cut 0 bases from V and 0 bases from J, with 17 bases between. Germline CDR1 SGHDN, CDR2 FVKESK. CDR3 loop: CASSQDSVALNSNTGELFF. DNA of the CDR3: TGTGCCAGCAGCCAAGATAGTGTCGCTCTTAATTCGAACACCGGGGAGCTGTTTTTT.

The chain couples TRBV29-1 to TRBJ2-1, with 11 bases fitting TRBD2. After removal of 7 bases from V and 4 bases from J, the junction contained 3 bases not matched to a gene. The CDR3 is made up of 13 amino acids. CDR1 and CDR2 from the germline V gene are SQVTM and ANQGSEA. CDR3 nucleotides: TGCAGCGCGACTAGCGGGGTTTACAATGAGCAGTTCTTC. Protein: CSATSGVYNEQFF.

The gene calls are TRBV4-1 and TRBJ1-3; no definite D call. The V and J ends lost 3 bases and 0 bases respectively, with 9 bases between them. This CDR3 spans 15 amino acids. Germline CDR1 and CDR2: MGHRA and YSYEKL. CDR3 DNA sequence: TGCGCCAGCAGCCAGACCGACGCCTCTGGAAACACCATATATTTT. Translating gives CASSQTDASGNTIYF.